The sequence of this T cell receptor beta chain was determined in a study of cytomegalovirus exposure and HLA in healthy donors. To note about this clone: The junction does not match germline at one end; this may be a read error.

Primers included in the PCR were 60 Vbeta and 13 Jbeta primers. Sequenced by immunoSEQ multiplex PCR; TCRdb stores in-frame clones only, minus some. This sample has roughly 160,000 clones, with 65% to 85% found just once. The receptor was derived from a man aged 55 to 70 in good health and CMV-seronegative. Sequencing used PBMCs.

CDR3 region: CSSSLFRTGRETQYF. The DNA for the CDR3 is TGTTCCAGCAGCTTATTTAGGACAGGGCGGGAGACCCAGTACTTC. V is TRBV7-9 and J is TRBJ2-5; TRBD1 matches at 8 bases. The CDR3 runs to 15 residues. Germline V gene lookup returns CDR1 SEHNR and CDR2 FQNEAQ (reference sequence).